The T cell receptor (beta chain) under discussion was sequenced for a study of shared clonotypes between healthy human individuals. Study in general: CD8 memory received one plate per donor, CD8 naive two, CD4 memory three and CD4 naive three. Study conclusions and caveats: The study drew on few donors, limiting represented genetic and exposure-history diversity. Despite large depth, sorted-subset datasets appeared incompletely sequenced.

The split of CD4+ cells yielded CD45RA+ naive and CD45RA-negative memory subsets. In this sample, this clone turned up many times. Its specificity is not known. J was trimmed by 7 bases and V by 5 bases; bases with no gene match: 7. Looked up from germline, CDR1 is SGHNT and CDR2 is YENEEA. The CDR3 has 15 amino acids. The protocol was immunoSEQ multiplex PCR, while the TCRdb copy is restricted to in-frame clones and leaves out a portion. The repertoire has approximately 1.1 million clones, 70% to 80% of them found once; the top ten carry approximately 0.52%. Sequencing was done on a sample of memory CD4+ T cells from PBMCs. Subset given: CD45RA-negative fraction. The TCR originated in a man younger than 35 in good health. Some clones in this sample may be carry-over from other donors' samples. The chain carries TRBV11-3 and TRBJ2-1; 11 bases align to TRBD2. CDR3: CASSHRLAGQNEQFF. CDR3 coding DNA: TGTGCCAGCAGCCACCGACTAGCGGGACAGAATGAGCAGTTCTTC.